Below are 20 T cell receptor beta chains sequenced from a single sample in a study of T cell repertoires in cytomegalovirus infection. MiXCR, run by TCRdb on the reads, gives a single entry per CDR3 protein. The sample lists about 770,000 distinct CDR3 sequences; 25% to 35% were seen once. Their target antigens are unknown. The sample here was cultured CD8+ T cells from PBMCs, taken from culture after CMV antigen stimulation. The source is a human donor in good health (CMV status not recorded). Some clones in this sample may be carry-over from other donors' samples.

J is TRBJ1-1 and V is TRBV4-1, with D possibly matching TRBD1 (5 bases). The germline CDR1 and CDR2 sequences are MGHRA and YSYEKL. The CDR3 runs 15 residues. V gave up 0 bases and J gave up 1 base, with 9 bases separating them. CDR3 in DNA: TGCGCCAGCAGCCAAGAATTAGGACAGAACACTGAAGCTTTCTTT. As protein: CASSQELGQNTEAFF.

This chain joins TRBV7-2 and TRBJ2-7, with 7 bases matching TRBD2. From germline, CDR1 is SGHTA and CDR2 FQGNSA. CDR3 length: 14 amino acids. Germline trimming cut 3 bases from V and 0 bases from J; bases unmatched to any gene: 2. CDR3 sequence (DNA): TGTGCCAGCAGCTTTGGGGGGGGCTCCTACGAGCAGTACGTC. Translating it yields CASSFGGGSYEQYV.

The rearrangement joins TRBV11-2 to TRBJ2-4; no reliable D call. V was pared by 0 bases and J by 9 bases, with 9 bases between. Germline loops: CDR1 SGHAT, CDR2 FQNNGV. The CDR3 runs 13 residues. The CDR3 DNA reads TGTGCCAGCAGCTTAGACTTAACGGGCATTCAGTACTTC. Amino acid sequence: CASSLDLTGIQYF.

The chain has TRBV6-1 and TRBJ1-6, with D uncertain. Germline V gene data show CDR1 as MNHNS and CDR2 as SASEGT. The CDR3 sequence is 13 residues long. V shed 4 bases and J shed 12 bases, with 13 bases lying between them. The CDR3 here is CASSGPPLRPLHF. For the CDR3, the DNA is TGTGCCAGCAGTGGGCCCCCGCTAAGACCCCTCCACTTT.

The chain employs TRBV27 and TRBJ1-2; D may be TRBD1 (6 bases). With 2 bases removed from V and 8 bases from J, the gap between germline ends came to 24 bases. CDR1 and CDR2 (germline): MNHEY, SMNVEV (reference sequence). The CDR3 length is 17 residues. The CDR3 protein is CASSLMGAGLIEEGYTF. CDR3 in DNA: TGTGCCAGCAGTTTAATGGGGGCGGGCCTGATCGAGGAAGGCTACACCTTC.

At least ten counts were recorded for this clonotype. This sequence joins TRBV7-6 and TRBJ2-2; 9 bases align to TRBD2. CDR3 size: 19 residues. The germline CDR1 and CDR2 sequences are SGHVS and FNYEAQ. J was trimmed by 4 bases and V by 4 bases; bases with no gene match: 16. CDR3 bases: TGTGCCAGCAGCTGGGAGGTTCTAGCGGGGTATGCGGGCACCGGGGAGCTGTTTTTT. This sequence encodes CASSWEVLAGYAGTGELFF.

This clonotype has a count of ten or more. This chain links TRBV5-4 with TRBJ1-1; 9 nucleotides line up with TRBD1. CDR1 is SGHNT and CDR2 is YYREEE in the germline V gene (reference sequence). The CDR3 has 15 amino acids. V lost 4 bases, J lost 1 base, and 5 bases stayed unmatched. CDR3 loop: CASSPLTGGNTEAFF. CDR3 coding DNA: TGTGCCAGCAGCCCCCTGACAGGGGGGAACACTGAAGCTTTCTTT.

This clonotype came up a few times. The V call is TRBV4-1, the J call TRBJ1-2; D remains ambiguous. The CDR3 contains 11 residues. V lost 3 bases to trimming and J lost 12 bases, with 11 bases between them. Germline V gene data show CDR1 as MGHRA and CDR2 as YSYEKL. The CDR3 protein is CASSQGEVDTF. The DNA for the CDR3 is TGCGCCAGCAGCCAGGGAGAGGTCGACACCTTC.

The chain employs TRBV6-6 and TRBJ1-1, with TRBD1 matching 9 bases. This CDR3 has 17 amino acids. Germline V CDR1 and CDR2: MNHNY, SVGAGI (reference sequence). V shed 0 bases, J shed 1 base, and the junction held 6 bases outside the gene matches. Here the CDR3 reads CASSYSGQGPSNTEAFF. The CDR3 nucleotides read TGTGCCAGCAGTTACTCCGGACAGGGGCCTTCGAACACTGAAGCTTTCTTT.

The CDR3 spells CASSPAGNSYEQYF. CDR3 DNA sequence: TGTGCCAGCTCACCAGCAGGAAACTCCTACGAGCAGTACTTC. V and J are TRBV18 and TRBJ2-7; D is unclear. Germline V gene data show CDR1 as KGHSH and CDR2 as LQKENI. Trimming left V 2 bases short and J 0 bases short, with 8 bases between. The CDR3 contains 14 residues.

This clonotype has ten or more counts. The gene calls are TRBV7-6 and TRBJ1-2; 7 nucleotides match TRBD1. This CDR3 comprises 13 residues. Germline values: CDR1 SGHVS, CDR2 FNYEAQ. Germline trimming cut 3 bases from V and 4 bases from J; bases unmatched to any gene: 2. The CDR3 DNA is TGTGCCAGCAGCTTGACAGGGCCCTATGGCTACACCTTC. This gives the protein CASSLTGPYGYTF.

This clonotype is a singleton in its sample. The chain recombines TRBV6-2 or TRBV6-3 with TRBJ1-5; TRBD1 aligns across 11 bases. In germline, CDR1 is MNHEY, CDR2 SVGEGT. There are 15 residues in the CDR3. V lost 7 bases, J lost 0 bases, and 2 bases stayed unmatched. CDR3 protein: CASNGQGASNQPQHF. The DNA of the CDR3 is TGTGCCAGCAATGGACAGGGGGCTAGCAATCAGCCCCAGCATTTT.

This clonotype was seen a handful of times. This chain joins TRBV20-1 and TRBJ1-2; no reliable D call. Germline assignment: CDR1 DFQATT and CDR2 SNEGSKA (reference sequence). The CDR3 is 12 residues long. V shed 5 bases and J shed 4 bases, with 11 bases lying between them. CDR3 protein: CSASGEFYGYTF. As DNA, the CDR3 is TGCAGTGCTTCCGGGGAGTTCTATGGCTACACCTTC.

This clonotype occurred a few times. The CDR3 sequence: CASSPWTGGILRTEAFF. The CDR3 DNA follows: TGTGCCAGCAGCCCCTGGACAGGGGGTATCCTACGCACTGAAGCTTTCTTT. The rearrangement links TRBV11-2 to TRBJ1-1; 10 bases align to TRBD1. In germline, CDR1 is SGHAT, CDR2 FQNNGV. The CDR3 runs to 17 residues. V was clipped by 5 bases and J by 4 bases; unmatched bases: 13.

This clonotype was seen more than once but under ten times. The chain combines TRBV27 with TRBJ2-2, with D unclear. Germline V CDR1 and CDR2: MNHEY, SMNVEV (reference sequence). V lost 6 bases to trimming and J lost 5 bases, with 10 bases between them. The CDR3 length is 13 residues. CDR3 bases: TGTGCCAGCAGCACCGTCCTTACCGGGGAGCTGTTTTTT. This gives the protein CASSTVLTGELFF.

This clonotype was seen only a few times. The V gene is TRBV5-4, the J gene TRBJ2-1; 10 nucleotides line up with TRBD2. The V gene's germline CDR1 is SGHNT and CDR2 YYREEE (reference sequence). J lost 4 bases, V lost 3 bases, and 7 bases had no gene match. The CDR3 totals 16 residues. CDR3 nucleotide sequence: TGTGCCAGCAGCTCTGGAGCGGGGGGGCAGTACAATGAGCAGTTCTTC. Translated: CASSSGAGGQYNEQFF.

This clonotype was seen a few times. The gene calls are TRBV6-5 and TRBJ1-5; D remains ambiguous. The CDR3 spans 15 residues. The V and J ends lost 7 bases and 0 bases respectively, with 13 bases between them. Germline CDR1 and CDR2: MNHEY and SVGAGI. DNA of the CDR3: TGTGCCAGCACCCCGACCGTATATAGCAATCAGCCCCAGCATTTT. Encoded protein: CASTPTVYSNQPQHF.

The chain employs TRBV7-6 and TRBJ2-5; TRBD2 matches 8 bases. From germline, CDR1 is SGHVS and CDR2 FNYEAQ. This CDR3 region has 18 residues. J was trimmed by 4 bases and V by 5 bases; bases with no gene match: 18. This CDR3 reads CASSLFGELRGAVETQYF. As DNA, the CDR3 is TGTGCCAGCAGCCTCTTCGGGGAGTTGCGGGGGGCCGTAGAGACCCAGTACTTC.

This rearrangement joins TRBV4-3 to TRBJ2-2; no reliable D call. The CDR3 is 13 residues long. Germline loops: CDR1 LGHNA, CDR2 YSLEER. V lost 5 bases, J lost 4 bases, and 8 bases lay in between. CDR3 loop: CASSESATGELFF. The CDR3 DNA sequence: TGCGCCAGCAGCGAGTCCGCCACCGGGGAGCTGTTTTTT.

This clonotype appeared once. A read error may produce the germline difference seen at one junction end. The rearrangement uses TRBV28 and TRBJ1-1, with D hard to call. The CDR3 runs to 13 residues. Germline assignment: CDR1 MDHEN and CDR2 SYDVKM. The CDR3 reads CVSSETVNTEAFF. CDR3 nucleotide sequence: TGTGTCAGCAGTGAGACGGTGAACACTGAAGCTTTCTTT. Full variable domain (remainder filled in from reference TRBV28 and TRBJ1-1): DVKVTQSSRYLVKRTGEKVFLECVQDMDHENMFWYRQDPGLGLRLIYFSYDVKMKEKGDIPEGYSVSREKKERFSLILESASTNQTSMYLCVSSETVNTEAFFGQGTRLTVV.